Following are 4 T cell receptor beta chains from one sample sequenced in a study of CD8 T cells in ankylosing spondylitis. MiXCR, run by TCRdb on the 5' RACE reads, gives a single entry per CDR3 protein. The sample holds about 130,000 distinct CDR3 sequences, about a tenth seen once. Sequenced input: blood, either unsorted or a sorted T cell fraction (not recorded which). These receptors were obtained from a male donor with ankylosing spondylitis or in good health (not recorded which).

This clonotype came up a few times. The chain combines TRBV12-3 or TRBV12-4 with TRBJ1-1; D gene uncertain. This CDR3 is built from 13 residues. V lost 3 bases and J 0 bases, leaving 5 bases between the germline ends. CDR3 amino acids: CASSFRVNTEAFF. CDR3 sequence (DNA): TGTGCCAGCAGTTTCCGGGTGAACACTGAAGCTTTCTTT.

This clonotype was observed at least ten times. The chain links TRBV6-5 to TRBJ1-1; D unresolved. Deletions cut 2 bases from V and 0 bases from J, with 10 bases between. Per germline, CDR1 MNHEY and CDR2 SVGAGI. CDR3 length: 15 amino acids. The CDR3 is CASSYDGLMNTEAFF. In DNA form, the CDR3 reads TGTGCCAGCAGTTACGACGGACTAATGAACACTGAAGCTTTCTTT.

This clonotype was recorded many times. The chain couples TRBV25-1 to TRBJ2-2; D might be TRBD2 (6 bases). The germline gives CDR1 MGHDK, CDR2 SYGVNS. The CDR3 totals 15 residues. Trimming removed 2 bases at V and 4 bases at J, with 11 bases between. As DNA, the CDR3 is TGTGCCAGCAGTGAAAATTCGGGAGTCACCGGGGAGCTGTTTTTT. Translation: CASSENSGVTGELFF.

This clonotype was counted at least ten times. The rearrangement uses TRBV28 and TRBJ2-7; D remains unclear. V was trimmed by 3 bases and J by 4 bases, leaving 7 bases between them. The CDR3 loop spans 12 amino acids. Germline assignment: CDR1 MDHEN and CDR2 SYDVKM. The CDR3 DNA reads as TGTGCCAGCAGTTTGAATATATACGAGCAGTACTTC. The encoded protein is CASSLNIYEQYF.